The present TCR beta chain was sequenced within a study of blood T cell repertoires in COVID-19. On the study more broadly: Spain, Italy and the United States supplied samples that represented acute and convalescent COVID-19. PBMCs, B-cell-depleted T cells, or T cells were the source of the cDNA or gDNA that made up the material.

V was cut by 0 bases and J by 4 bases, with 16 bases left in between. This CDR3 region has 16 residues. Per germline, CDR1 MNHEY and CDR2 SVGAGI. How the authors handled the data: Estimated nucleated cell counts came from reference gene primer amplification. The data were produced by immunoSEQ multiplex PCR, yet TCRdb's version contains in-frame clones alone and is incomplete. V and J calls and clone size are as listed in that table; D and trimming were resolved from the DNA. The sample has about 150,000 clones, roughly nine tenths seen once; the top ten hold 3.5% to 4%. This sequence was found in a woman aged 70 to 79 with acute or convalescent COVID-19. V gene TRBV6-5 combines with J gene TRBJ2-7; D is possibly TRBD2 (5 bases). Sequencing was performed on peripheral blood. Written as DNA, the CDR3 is TGTGCCAGCAGTTACTCGCCTGGACTGGGCGTATACGAGCAGTACTTC. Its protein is CASSYSPGLGVYEQYF.